A selection of T cell receptor beta chains follows, all from one sample in a study of T-cell reconstitution after alpha-beta-depleted transplantation in children. TCRdb redid the calling of the PCR reads with MiXCR, one entry per CDR3 protein. Here the sample spans 200,000 to 250,000 distinct CDR3 sequences, roughly 9% being singletons. This material consisted of PBMCs from the stem cell graft donor, taken from the stem cell graft. These receptor sequences come from a human donor who donated a stem cell graft to a child with acute lymphoblastic leukemia. Both conserved end residues are part of each CDR3.

>TRBJ1-1|TRBV12-3/TRBV12-4|14
CASSLGTEHTEAFF
>TRBJ2-2|TRBV6-2/TRBV6-3|16
CASSLTGASNTGELFF
>TRBJ2-7|TRBV29-1|14
CSVDSGQGNYEQYF
>TRBJ2-4|TRBV20-1|14
CSAPNPSRGDIQYF
>TRBJ2-5|TRBV7-7|16
CASSLASIADQETQYF
>TRBJ2-7|TRBV20-1|13
CSARDHGSGEQYF
>TRBJ2-3|TRBV7-2|14
CASRIQVGTGDQYF
>TRBJ1-1|TRBV10-2|14
CASRDGTGTTEAFF
>TRBJ1-5|TRBV7-9|16
CASSPRGLGDNQPQHF
>TRBJ2-1|TRBV7-9|14
CAIPGQNSYNEQFF
>TRBJ1-1|TRBV20-1|14
CSARAPPQNTEAFF
>TRBJ1-3|TRBV29-1|15
CSVGEGRNSGNTIYF
>TRBJ2-3|TRBV20-1|17
CSASGPGQSSSTDTQYF